These 5 T cell receptor beta chains came from one sample sequenced in a study of blood T cell repertoires in COVID-19. This table comes from immunoSEQ multiplex PCR, and its TCRdb copy is limited to in-frame clones, with some not included. In the table there are under 350,000 clones, about 86% of which are singletons. Sequencing was done on a sample of PBMCs or T cells enriched from blood (not recorded which). These receptors all stem from a woman aged 40-49 years with acute COVID-19.

Remarks on this clone: Its ends do not fully match the called genes, so a read error is possible. The V gene is TRBV3-1 (or the pseudogene TRBV3-2), the J gene TRBJ2-1; no clear D. The germline gives CDR1 LGHDT, CDR2 YNNKEL (reference sequence). The CDR3 is made up of 12 amino acids. In DNA, the CDR3 is TGTGCCAGCAGCCCCAGTTACAACGAGCAGTTCTTC. Translating it yields CASSPSYNEQFF.

Of note for this clone: Distinct nucleotide sequences in the sample also encode this CDR3. J is TRBJ2-3 and V is TRBV5-1; 8 bases line up with TRBD2. The CDR3 covers 15 residues. The germline CDR1 and CDR2 sequences are SGHRS and YFSETQ. Losses at the gene ends were 2 bases for V and 2 bases for J; bases not matched to a gene: 4. CDR3 sequence reads: CASSLSGLVTDTQYF. CDR3 sequence (DNA): TGCGCCAGCAGCTTATCGGGACTAGTCACAGATACGCAGTATTTT.

The V gene is TRBV5-1, the J gene TRBJ2-5; 12 bases align to TRBD1. This CDR3 has 14 amino acids. Germline V lookup: CDR1 SGHRS, CDR2 YFSETQ. The V segment lost 3 bases and the J segment 4 bases; nucleotides outside the gene matches: 1. CDR3 sequence: CASSWGQGAETQYF. The DNA of the CDR3 is TGCGCCAGCAGCTGGGGACAGGGGGCAGAGACCCAGTACTTC.

This chain connects TRBV7-3 to TRBJ2-2; D might be TRBD2 (5 bases). This CDR3 spans 16 amino acids. V was shortened by 5 bases and J by 1 base, with 14 bases between the two germline ends. CDR1 SGHTA and CDR2 FQGTGA come from the germline V gene. CDR3 amino acids: CASSPSFRMNTGELFF. In nucleotides, the CDR3 is TGTGCCAGCAGCCCTAGCTTTCGGATGAACACCGGGGAGCTGTTTTTT. The whole variable domain, filled in from reference TRBV7-3 and TRBJ2-2, reads GAGVSQTPSNKVTEKGKYVELRCDPISGHTALYWYRQSLGQGPEFLIYFQGTGAADDSGLPNDRFFAVRPEGSVSTLKIQRTERGDSAVYLCASSPSFRMNTGELFFGEGSRLTVL.

The chain couples TRBV6-6 to TRBJ2-7, with a tentative D call TRBD2 (6 bases). Germline CDR1 reads MNHNY; CDR2 reads SVGAGI (reference sequence). V was shortened by 6 bases and J by 4 bases, with 7 bases between the two germline ends. This CDR3 region has 11 residues. CDR3 sequence: CASRDYYEQYF. CDR3 nucleotide sequence: TGTGCCAGCAGGGACTATTACGAGCAGTACTTC.